One T cell receptor beta chain is described in this entry. This clonotype was detected only a few times. Its target antigen remains unknown. The input lacks base qualities; no much larger clone sits a single base away. Reading the label with the study, this specimen's time point is: patch test 1, 2 weeks after DPC sensitization. The sample's treatment or condition label is to be understood as: therapeutic diphenylcyclopropenone sensitization with weekly scalp DPC. At each patch-test visit, blood was drawn before the patch test was applied. Eligible patients were aged 18 to 70, diagnosed with alopecia, deemed suitable for DPC therapy, and excluded if pregnant. Total RNA was extracted from unfractionated whole blood collected in Tempus Blood RNA tubes. The sample is drawn from a study of human T cells and chemical hapten exposure (dated by TCRdb to the early 2020s). For the study in its entirety: For sensitization, 2% DPC in acetone was applied to a roughly 2 cm by roughly 2 cm area of upper inner arm skin. This study followed changes in the peripheral blood TCR repertoire in vivo during primary and secondary sensitization of alopecia patients to the hapten diphenylcyclopropenone (DPC). Throughout the study period of 20 to 25 weeks, patients also received therapeutic DPC doses to the scalp every week. Libraries were pooled for sequencing, and per-sample TCR yields varied mainly because of small differences in library volumes within the pool. Patch tests used Finn chambers with 0.01% DPC on the upper back, scored after 6 days by International Contact Dermatitis Research Group standards. Blood for TCR sequencing was provided by twenty-nine alopecia patients at one to four time points (pre-sensitization, 2, 6 and 24 weeks). Patient blood was sampled pre-sensitization (week 0) and at 2, 6 and about 24 weeks after DPC sensitization. The mostly female patient cohort included alopecia areata with under or over 50% scalp involvement, alopecia totalis and alopecia universalis.

The paper's findings and limits, for the study overall: Significantly more large CDR3 similarity clusters were formed by expanded TCRs than by pre-sensitization or healthy control sets, consistent with antigen-driven responses. Because every patient had alopecia, a presumed autoimmune disease, the patients' immune response might differ from that of healthy individuals. Patch test score correlated positively with the number of PT1 expanded TCRs, reaching significance at thresholds 8, 16 and 32 but not at 4. No change with DPC sensitization was found in the number of TCRs above 1 in 1000 frequency, and no evidence of global repertoire structure alterations was found. After repeated subsampling, the strength of the expansion versus patch-test correlation and the threshold at which it became significant changed.

Receptors were amplified or captured by RACE. TCRdb names NextSeq 500 as the instrument used. Library preparation attached unique molecular identifiers to individual cDNA molecules for quantitative, reproducible TCR counting. Each blood RNA sample was used to sequence both TCR alpha and TCR beta chains. In the authors' own workflow: A median of around 96,000 TCRs per sample was observed, with a range of about 20,000 to 750,000. V, J and CDR3 annotation of the TCR reads was carried out using the Decombinator software suite. For the PS versus PT1 abundance plots, all samples were subsampled to the same number of TCRs (28,000). Expanded TCRs were defined as absent before sensitization and observed at least eight times at the 2-week time point. The raw public data were reprocessed by TCRdb itself: fastp quality trimming at Q25, MiXCR clonotype calling, in-frame beta chains only. For every CDR3 protein sequence, its rows merge into one entry that carries the most common genes and DNA. The V and J calls reflect TCRdb's pipeline rather than the authors' work. The sample table holds 150,000 or so distinct CDR3 sequences, of which 13% to 15% were seen once. The ten largest clones capture 1.7% of the sample.

The sequence derives from a woman aged 25 to 39 with alopecia areata. Some clones in this sample may be carry-over from other donors' samples. The sample here was whole blood, taken in connection with sensitization to the hapten diphenylcyclopropenone (DPC).

CDR3 region: CASSSPPTVNTEAFF. DNA sequence: TGTGCCAGCAGCTCACCTCCCACTGTGAACACTGAAGCTTTCTTT. Here the chain combines TRBV9 and TRBJ1-1; there is no confident call for the D gene. Spanning cysteine to phenylalanine, the CDR3 consists of 15 amino acids. Just the 45-base CDR3 DNA is kept, in frame starting at base 1. V sheds 4 bases and J sheds 0 bases, leaving 13 bases between their ends. CDR1 is given as SGDLS and CDR2 as YYNGEE, both from the germline V gene.